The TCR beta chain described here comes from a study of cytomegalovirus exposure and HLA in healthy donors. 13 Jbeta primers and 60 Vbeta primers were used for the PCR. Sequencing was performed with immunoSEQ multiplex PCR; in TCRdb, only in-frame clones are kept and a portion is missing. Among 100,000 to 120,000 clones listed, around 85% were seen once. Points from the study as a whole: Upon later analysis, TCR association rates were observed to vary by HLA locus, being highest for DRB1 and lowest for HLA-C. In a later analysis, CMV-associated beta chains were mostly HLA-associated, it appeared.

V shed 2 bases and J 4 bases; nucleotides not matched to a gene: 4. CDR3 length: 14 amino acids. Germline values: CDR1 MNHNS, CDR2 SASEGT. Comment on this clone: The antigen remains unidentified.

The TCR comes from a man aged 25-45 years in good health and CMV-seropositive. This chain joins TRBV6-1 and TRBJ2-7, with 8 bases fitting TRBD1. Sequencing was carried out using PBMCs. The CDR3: CASSELTGGYEQYF. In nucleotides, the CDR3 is TGTGCCAGCAGTGAACTAACAGGGGGATACGAGCAGTACTTC.